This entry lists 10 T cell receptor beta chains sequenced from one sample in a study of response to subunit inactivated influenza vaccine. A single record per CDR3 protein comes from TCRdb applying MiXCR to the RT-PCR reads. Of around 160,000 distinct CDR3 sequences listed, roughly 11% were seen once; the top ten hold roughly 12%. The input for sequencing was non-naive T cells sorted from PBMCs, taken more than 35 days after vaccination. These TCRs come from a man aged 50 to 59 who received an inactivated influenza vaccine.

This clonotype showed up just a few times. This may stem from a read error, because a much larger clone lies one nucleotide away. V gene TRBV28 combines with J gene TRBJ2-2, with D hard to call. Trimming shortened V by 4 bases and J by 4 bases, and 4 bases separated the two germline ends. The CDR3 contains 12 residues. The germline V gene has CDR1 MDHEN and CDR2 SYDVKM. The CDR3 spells CASSSSTGELFF. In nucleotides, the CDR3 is TGTGCCAGCAGTTCGAGCACCGGGGAGCTGTTTTTT.

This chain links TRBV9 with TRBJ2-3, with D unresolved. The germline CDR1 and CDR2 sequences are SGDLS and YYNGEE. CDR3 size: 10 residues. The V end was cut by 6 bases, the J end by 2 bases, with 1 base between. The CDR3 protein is CASNTDTQYF. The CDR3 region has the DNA TGTGCCAGCAACACAGATACGCAGTATTTT.

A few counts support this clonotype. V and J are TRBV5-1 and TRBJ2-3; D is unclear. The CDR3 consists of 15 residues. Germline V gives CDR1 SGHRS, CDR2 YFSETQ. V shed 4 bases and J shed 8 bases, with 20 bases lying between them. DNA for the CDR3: TGCGCCAGCAGCCCGCGTTTAAGTCAGGAAGGTACGCAGTATTTT. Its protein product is CASSPRLSQEGTQYF.

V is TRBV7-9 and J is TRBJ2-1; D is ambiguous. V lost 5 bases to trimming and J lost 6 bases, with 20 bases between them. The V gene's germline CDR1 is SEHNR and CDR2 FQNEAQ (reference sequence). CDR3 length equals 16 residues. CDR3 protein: CASSPRRVTIGNEQFF. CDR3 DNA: TGTGCCAGCAGCCCCCGCCGCGTCACCATTGGCAATGAGCAGTTCTTC.

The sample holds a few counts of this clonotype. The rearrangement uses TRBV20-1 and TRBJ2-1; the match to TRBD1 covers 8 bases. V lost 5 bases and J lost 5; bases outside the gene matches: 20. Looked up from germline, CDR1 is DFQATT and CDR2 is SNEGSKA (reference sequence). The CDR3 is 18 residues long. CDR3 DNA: TGCAGTGCTTATGCCTCAATCAGGGGGCTGTGGGTGGACAATGAGCAGTTCTTC. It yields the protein CSAYASIRGLWVDNEQFF.

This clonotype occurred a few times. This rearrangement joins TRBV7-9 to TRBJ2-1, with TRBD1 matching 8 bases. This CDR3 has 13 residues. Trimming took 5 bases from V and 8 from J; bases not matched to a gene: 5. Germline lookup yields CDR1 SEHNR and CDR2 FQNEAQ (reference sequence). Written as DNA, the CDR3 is TGTGCCAGCAGCGTACAGGGGGTATATGAGCAGTTCTTC. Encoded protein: CASSVQGVYEQFF. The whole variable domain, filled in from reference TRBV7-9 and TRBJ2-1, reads DTGVSQNPRHKITKRGQNVTFRCDPISEHNRLYWYRQTLGQGPEFLTYFQNEAQLEKSRLLSDRFSAERPKGSFSTLEIQRTEQGDSAMYLCASSVQGVYEQFFGPGTRLTVL.

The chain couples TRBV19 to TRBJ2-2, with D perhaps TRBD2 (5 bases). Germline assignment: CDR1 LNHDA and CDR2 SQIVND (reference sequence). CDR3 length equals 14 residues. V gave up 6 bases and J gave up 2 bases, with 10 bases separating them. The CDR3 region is CASRPGINTGELFF. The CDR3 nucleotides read TGTGCCAGTAGACCGGGGATAAACACCGGGGAGCTGTTTTTT.

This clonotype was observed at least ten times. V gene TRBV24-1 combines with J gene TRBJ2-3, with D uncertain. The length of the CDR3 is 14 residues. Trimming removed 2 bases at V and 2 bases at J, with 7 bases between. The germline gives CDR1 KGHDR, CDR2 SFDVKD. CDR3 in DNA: TGTGCCACCAGTGATTGGACCGACACAGATACGCAGTATTTT. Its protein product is CATSDWTDTDTQYF.

The CDR3 DNA is TGCAGTGCTTTCCGACTAGCGGGGTTTAATGAGCAGTTCTTC. The encoded protein is CSAFRLAGFNEQFF. The J gene is TRBJ2-1, the V gene TRBV20-1; TRBD2 aligns across 11 bases. Trimming cost V 5 bases and J 7 bases; bases outside gene matches: 7. Germline CDR1 DFQATT, CDR2 SNEGSKA (reference sequence). This CDR3 is 14 amino acids long.

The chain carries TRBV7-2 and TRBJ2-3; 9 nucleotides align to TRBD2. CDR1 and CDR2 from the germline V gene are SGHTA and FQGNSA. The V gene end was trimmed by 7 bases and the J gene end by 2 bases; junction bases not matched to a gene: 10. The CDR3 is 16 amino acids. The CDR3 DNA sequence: TGTGCCAGCACCCTGTTCGCGGGAGGGAACACAGATACGCAGTATTTT. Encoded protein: CASTLFAGGNTDTQYF.